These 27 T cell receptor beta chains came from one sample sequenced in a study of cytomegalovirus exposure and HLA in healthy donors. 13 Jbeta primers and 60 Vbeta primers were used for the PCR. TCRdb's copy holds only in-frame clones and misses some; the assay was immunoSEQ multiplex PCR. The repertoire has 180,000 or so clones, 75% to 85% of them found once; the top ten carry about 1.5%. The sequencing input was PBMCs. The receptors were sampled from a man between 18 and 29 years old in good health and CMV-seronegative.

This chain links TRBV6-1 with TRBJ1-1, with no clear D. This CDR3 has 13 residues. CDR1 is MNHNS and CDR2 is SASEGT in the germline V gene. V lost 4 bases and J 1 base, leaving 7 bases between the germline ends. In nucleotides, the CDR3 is TGTGCCAGCAGTGCCGATAGGAACACTGAAGCTTTCTTT. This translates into CASSADRNTEAFF.

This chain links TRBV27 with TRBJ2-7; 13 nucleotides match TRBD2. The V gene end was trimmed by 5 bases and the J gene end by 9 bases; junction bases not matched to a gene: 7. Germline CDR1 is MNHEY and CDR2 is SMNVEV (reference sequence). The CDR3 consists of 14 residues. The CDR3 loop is CASSPGTSGTGQYF. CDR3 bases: TGTGCCAGCAGTCCGGGGACTAGCGGGACGGGGCAGTACTTC.

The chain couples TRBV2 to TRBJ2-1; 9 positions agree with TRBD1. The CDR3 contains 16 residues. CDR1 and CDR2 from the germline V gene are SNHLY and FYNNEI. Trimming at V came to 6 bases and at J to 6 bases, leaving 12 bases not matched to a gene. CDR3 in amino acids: CASRAVGTGSFNEQFF. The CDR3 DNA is TGTGCCAGCAGGGCCGTCGGGACAGGGTCTTTCAATGAGCAGTTCTTC.

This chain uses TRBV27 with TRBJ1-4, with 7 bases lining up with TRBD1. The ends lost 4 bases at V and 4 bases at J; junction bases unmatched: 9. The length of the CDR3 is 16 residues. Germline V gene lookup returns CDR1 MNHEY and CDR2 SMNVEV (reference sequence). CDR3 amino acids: CASSSRTGLFNEKLFF. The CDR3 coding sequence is TGTGCCAGCAGTTCCCGGACAGGACTATTTAATGAAAAACTGTTTTTT. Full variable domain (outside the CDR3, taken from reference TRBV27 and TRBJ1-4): EAQVTQNPRYLITVTGKKLTVTCSQNMNHEYMSWYRQDPGLGLRQIYYSMNVEVTDKGDVPEGYKVSRKEKRNFPLILESPSPNQTSLYFCASSSRTGLFNEKLFFGSGTQLSVL.

CDR3: CASSRIRDSYNEQFF. CDR3 DNA sequence: TGCGCCAGCAGCCGAATCCGGGACTCCTACAATGAGCAGTTCTTC. The chain carries TRBV5-1 and TRBJ2-1; D is possibly TRBD2 (5 bases). Between the trimmed V and J ends, which lost 4 bases and 0 bases, there was a span of 11 bases. The CDR3 has 15 residues. Looked up from germline, CDR1 is SGHRS and CDR2 is YFSETQ.

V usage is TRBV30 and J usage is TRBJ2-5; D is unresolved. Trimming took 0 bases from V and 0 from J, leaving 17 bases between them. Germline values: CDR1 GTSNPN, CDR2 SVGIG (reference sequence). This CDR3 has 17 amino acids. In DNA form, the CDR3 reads TGTGCCTGGAGTGTACTCCGGGTTACCCCTTACCAAGAGACCCAGTACTTC. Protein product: CAWSVLRVTPYQETQYF.

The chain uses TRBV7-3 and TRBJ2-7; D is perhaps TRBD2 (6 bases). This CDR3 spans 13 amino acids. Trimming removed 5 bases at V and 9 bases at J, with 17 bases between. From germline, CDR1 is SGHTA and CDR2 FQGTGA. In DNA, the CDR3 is TGTGCCAGCAGCCCTGGGCTGAACGGGAGGCAGTACTTC. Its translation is CASSPGLNGRQYF.

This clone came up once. CDR3 protein: CASSPGQYNYGYTF. For the CDR3, the DNA is TGTGCCAGCAGCCCGGGACAGTATAACTATGGCTACACCTTC. This chain connects TRBV7-9 to TRBJ1-2; 7 bases are shared with TRBD1. CDR1 and CDR2 from the germline V gene are SEHNR and FQNEAQ (reference sequence). The V gene end was trimmed by 5 bases and the J gene end by 1 base; junction bases not matched to a gene: 4. The CDR3 is 14 amino acids.

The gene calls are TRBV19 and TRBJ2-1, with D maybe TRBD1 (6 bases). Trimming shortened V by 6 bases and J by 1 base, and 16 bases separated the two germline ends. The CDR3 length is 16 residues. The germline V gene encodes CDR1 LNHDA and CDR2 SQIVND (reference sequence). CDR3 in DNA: TGTGCCAGTAGCCTCCGGGTGGGGGCTTCCTACAATGAGCAGTTCTTC. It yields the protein CASSLRVGASYNEQFF.

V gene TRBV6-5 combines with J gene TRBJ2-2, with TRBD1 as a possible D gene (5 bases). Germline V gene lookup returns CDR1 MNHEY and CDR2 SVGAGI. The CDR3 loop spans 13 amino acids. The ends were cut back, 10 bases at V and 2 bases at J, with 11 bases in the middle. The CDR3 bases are TGTGCCATTCGAGACAGTAACACCGGGGAGCTGTTTTTT. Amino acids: CAIRDSNTGELFF.

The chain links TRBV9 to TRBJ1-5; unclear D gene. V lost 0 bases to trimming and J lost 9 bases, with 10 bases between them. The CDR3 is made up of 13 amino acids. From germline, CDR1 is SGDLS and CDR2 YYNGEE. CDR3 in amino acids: CASSVGGVRPQHF. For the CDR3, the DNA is TGTGCCAGCAGCGTAGGAGGCGTAAGGCCCCAGCATTTT.

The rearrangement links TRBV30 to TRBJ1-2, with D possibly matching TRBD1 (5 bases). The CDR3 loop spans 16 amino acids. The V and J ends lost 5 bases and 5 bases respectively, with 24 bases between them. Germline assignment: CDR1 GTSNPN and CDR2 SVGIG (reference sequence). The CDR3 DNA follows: TGTGCCTGGGGCCTGGCAGGGAGGGTGAGAAATTATGGCTACACCTTC. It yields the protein CAWGLAGRVRNYGYTF.

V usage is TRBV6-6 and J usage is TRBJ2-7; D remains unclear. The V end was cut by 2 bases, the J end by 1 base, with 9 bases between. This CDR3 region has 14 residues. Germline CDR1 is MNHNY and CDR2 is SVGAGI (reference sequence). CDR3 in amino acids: CASSYPGSSYEQYF. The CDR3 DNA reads TGTGCCAGCAGTTACCCTGGCAGTTCCTACGAGCAGTACTTC.

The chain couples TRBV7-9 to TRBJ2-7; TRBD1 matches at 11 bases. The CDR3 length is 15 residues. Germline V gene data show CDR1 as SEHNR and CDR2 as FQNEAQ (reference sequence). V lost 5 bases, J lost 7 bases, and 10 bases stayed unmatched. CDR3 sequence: CASSRNGQGAGEQYF. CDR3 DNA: TGTGCCAGCAGCCGGAACGGACAGGGGGCTGGGGAGCAGTACTTC.

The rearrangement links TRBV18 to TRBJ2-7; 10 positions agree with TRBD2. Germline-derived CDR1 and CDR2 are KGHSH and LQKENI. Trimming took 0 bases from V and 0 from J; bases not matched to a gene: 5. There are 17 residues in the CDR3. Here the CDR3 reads CASSPPVAGGPSYEQYF. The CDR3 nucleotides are TGTGCCAGCTCACCACCGGTAGCGGGGGGCCCCTCCTACGAGCAGTACTTC. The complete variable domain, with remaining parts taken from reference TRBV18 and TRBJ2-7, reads NAGVMQNPRHLVRRRGQEARLRCSPMKGHSHVYWYRQLPEEGLKFMVYLQKENIIDESGMPKERFSAEFPKEGPSILRIQQVVRGDSAAYFCASSPPVAGGPSYEQYFGPGTRLTVT.

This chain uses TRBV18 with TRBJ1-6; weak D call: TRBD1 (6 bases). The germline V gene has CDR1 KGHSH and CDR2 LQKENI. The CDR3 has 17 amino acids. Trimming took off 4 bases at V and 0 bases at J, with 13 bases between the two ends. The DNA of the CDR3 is TGTGCCAGCTCACGGGACACCTTTAGCTCCTATAATTCACCCCTCCACTTT. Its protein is CASSRDTFSSYNSPLHF.

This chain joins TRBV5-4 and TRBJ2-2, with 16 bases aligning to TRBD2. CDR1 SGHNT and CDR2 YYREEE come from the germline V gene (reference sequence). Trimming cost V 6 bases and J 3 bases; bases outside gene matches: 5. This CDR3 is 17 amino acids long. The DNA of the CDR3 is TGTGCCAGCACCCCGGGACTAGCGGGGGGGTACACCGGGGAGCTGTTTTTT. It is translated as CASTPGLAGGYTGELFF.

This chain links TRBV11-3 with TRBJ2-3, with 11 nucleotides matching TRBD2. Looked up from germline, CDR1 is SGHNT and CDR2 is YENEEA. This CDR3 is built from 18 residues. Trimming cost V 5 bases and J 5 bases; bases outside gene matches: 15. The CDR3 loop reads CASSPAGGLAGGIDTQYF. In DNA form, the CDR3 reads TGTGCCAGCAGCCCAGCGGGGGGGCTAGCGGGAGGAATAGATACGCAGTATTTT.

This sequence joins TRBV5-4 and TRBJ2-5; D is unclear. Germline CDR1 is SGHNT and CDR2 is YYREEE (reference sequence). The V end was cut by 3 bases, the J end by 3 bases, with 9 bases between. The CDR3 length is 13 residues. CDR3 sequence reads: CASSSHTEETQYF. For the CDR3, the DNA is TGTGCCAGCAGCTCCCACACAGAAGAGACCCAGTACTTC.

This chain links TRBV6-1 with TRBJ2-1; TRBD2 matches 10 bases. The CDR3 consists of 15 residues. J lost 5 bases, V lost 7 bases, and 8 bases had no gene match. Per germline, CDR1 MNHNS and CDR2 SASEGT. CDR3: CASTLLAGGDNEQFF. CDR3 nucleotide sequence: TGTGCCAGCACCTTATTAGCGGGGGGAGACAATGAGCAGTTCTTC.

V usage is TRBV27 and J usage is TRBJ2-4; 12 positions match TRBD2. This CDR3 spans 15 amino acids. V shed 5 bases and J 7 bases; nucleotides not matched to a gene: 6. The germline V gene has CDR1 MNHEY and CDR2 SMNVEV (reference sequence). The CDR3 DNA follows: TGTGCCAGCAGTCCCAGACTAGCGGGAGCTAACATTCAGTACTTC. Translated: CASSPRLAGANIQYF.

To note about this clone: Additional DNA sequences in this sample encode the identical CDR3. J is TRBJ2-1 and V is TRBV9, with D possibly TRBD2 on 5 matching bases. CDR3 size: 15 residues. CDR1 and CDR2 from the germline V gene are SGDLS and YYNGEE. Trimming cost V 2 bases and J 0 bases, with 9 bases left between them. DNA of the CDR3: TGTGCCAGCAGCGTCTCGGGGAGCTCCTACAATGAGCAGTTCTTC. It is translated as CASSVSGSSYNEQFF.

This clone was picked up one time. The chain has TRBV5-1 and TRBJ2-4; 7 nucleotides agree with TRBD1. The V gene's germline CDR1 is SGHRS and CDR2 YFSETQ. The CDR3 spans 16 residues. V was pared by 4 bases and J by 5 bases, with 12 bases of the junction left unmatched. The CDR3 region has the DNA TGCGCCAGCAGCGACCACCGACAGGGCCGACAAAACATTCAGTACTTC. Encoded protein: CASSDHRQGRQNIQYF.

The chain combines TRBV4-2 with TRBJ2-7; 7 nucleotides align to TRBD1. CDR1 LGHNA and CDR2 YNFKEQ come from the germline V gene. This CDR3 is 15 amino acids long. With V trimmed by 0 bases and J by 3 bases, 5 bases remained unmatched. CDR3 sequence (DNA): TGTGCCAGCAGCCAAGATCAGGGACAGTTCTACGAGCAGTACTTC. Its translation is CASSQDQGQFYEQYF.

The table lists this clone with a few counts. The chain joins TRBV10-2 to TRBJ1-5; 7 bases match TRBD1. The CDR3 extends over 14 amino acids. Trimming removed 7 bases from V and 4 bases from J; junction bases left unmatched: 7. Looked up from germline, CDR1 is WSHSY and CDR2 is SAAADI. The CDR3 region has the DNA TGCGCCAGCACGTCGCAGGGGGTGAATCAGCCCCAGCATTTT. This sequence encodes CASTSQGVNQPQHF.

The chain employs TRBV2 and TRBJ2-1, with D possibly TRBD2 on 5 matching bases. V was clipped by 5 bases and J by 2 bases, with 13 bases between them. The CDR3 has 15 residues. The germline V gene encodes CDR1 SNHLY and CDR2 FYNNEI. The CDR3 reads CASSKEAGPYNEQFF. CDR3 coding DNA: TGTGCCAGCAGTAAGGAGGCTGGCCCCTACAATGAGCAGTTCTTC.

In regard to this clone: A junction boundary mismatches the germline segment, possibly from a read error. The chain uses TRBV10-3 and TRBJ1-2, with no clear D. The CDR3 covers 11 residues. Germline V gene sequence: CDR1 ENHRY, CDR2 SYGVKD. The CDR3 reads CATSSGGGYTF. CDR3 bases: TGTGCCACCAGTTCGGGAGGTGGCTACACCTTC.